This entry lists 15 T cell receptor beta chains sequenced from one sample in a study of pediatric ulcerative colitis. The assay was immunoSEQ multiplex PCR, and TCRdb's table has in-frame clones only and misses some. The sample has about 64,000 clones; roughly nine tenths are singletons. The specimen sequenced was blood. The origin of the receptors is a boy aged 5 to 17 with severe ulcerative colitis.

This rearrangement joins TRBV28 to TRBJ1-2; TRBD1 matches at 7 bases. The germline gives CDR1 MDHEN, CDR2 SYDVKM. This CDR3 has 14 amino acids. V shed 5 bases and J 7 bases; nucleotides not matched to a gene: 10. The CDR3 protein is CASSQNVGTAGYTF. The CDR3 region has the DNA TGTGCCAGCAGTCAAAATGTCGGGACAGCTGGCTACACCTTC.

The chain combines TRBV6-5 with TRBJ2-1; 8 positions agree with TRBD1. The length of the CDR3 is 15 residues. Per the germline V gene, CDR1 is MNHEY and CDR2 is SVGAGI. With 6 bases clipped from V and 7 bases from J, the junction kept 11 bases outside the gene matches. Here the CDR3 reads CASSVDRDILNEQFF. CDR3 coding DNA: TGTGCCAGCAGCGTGGACAGGGACATTTTGAATGAGCAGTTCTTC.

CDR3 region: CASSFTTYEQYF. In nucleotides, the CDR3 is TGTGCCAGCAGCTTCACGACCTACGAGCAGTACTTC. The J gene is TRBJ2-7, the V gene TRBV11-2; D is unresolved. The CDR3 extends over 12 amino acids. CDR1 SGHAT and CDR2 FQNNGV come from the germline V gene. Trimming shortened V by 3 bases and J by 2 bases, and 5 bases separated the two germline ends.

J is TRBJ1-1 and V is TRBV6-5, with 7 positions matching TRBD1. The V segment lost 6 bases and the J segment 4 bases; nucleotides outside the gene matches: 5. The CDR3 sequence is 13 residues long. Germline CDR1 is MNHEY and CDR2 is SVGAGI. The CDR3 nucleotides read TGTGCCAGCAGACGAGGGGGCCTCACTGAAGCTTTCTTT. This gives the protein CASRRGGLTEAFF.

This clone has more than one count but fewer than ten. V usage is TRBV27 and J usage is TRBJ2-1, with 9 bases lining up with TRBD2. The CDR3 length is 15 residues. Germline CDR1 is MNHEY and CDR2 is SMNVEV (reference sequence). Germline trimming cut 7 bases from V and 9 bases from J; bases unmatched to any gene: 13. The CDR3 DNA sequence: TGTGCCAGCACTCCGGCCTGGCGGGAGGGCAGTGAGCAGTTCTTC. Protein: CASTPAWREGSEQFF.

The CDR3 bases are TGTGCCAGCAGCTTTGGGGTGCTTGTGACTTCCGACTACAATGAGCAGTTCTTC. It codes for CASSFGVLVTSDYNEQFF. V is TRBV5-4 and J is TRBJ2-1; D unresolved. CDR1 SGHNT and CDR2 YYREEE come from the germline V gene (reference sequence). Trimming shortened V by 2 bases and J by 3 bases, and 21 bases separated the two germline ends. There are 18 residues in the CDR3. The whole variable domain, remainder taken from reference TRBV5-4 and TRBJ2-1, is ETGVTQSPTHLIKTRGQQVTLRCSSQSGHNTVSWYQQALGQGPQFIFQYYREEENGRGNFPPRFSGLQFPNYSSELNVNALELDDSALYLCASSFGVLVTSDYNEQFFGPGTRLTVL.

In nucleotides, the CDR3 is TGTGCCAGCAGCCAAGGGGGAATCTCCCACGCTCTCCGGTACTTC. This translates into CASSQGGISHALRYF. The chain couples TRBV14 to TRBJ2-5, with unresolved D. The CDR3 sequence is 15 residues long. Germline V gives CDR1 SGHDN, CDR2 FVKESK. Trimming left V 1 base short and J 13 bases short, with 22 bases between. Full variable domain (rest looked up from reference TRBV14 and TRBJ2-5): EAGVTQFPSHSVIEKGQTVTLRCDPISGHDNLYWYRRVMGKEIKFLLHFVKESKQDESGMPNNRFLAERTGGTYSTLKVQPAELEDSGVYFCASSQGGISHALRYFGPGTRLLVL.

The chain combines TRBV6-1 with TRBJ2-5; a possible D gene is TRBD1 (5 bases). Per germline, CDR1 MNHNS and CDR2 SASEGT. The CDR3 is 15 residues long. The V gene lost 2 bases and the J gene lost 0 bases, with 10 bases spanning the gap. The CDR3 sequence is CASSEFKGNQETQYF. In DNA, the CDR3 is TGTGCCAGCAGTGAATTTAAGGGGAACCAAGAGACCCAGTACTTC.

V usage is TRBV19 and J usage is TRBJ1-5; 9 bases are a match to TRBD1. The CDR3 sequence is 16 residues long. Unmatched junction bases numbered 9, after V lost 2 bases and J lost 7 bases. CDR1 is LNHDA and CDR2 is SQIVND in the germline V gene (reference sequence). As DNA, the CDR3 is TGTGCCAGTAGTATAAGCCACAGGGGGCTGGGGCAGCCCCAGCATTTT. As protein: CASSISHRGLGQPQHF.

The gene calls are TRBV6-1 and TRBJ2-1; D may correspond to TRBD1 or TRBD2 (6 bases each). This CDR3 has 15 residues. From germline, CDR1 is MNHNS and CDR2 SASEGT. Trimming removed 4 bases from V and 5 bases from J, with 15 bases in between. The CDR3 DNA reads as TGTGCCAGCAGTGGATGGGGGGCGGTTGACAATGAGCAGTTCTTC. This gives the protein CASSGWGAVDNEQFF.

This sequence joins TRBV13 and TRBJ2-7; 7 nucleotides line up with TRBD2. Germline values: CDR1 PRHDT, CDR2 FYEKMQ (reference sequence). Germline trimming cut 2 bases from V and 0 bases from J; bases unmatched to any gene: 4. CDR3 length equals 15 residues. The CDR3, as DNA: TGTGCCAGCAGCTTAAGGCGGGGGAGCTCCTACGAGCAGTACTTC. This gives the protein CASSLRRGSSYEQYF.

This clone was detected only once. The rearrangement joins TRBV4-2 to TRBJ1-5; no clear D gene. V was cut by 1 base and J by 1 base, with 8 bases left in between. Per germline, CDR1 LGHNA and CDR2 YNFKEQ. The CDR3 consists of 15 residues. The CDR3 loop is CASSQGGGSNQPQHF. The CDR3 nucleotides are TGTGCCAGCAGCCAAGGCGGAGGGAGCAATCAGCCCCAGCATTTT.

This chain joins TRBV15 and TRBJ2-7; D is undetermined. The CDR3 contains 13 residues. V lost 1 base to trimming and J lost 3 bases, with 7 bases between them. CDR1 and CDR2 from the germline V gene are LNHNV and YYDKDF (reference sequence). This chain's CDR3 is CATSRAFFYEQYF. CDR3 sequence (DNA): TGTGCCACCAGCAGAGCCTTCTTCTACGAGCAGTACTTC. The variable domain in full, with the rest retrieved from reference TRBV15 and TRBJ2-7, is DAMVIQNPRYQVTQFGKPVTLSCSQTLNHNVMYWYQQKSSQAPKLLFHYYDKDFNNEADTPDNFQSRRPNTSFCFLDIRSPGLGDTAMYLCATSRAFFYEQYFGPGTRLTVT.

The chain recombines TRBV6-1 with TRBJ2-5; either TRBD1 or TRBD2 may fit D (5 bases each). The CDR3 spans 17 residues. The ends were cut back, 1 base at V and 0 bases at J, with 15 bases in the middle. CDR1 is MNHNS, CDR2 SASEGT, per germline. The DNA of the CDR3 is TGTGCCAGCAGTGAAGGTCGGGGACGGGCGAACCAAGAGACCCAGTACTTC. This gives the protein CASSEGRGRANQETQYF.

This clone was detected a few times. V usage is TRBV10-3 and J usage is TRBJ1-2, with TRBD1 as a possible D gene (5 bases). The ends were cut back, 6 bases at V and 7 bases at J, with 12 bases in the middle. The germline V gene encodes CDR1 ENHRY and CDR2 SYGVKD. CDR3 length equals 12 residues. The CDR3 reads CAIRGPSGGYTF. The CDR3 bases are TGTGCCATCAGGGGGCCCTCTGGTGGCTACACCTTC.